This entry is about one T cell receptor beta chain. This entry is derived from a study of T cells in narcolepsy. Germline CDR1 reads SGHDN; CDR2 reads FVKESK. Trimming removed 5 bases from V and 7 bases from J, with 7 bases in between. The CDR3 runs 11 residues. Measured with immunoSEQ multiplex PCR; TCRdb has only the in-frame clones, and not every one. The sample lists approximately 30,000 clones; approximately 80% were seen once. Sequences were obtained from memory (CD45RA-) CD4+ T cells from blood. This TCR came from a human donor in good health. This chain connects TRBV14 to TRBJ2-3; D is undetermined. The CDR3 sequence is CASSYGYTQYF. CDR3 nucleotides: TGTGCCAGCAGCTACGGGTATACGCAGTATTTT.